This T cell receptor (beta chain) was identified in a study of neurological immune-mediated disorders. Using its own MiXCR run on the 5' RACE reads, TCRdb lists one record per CDR3 protein. The data hold 80,000 or so distinct CDR3 sequences, with under 10% observed a single time. In its sample, this clonotype was seen many times. Antigen unknown. Study observations and caveats: None of the CDR3 amino acid sequences of expanded clones were shared across subjects, and this suggested private repertoires in all groups.

Sequences were obtained from PBMCs. The sequence derives from a man over 45 in good health.

The CDR3 nucleotides are TGCGCCAGCAGCCAGGGCTCAGGGAGAAGTAAAAGCAATCAGCCCCAGCATTTT. This gives the protein CASSQGSGRSKSNQPQHF. This chain connects TRBV4-1 to TRBJ1-5; maybe TRBD1 (5 bases). This CDR3 is built from 18 residues. Germline V gene data show CDR1 as MGHRA and CDR2 as YSYEKL. V lost 3 bases and J 1 base, leaving 19 bases between the germline ends.